This T cell receptor (beta chain) is from a study of blood T cell repertoires in COVID-19. Here immunoSEQ multiplex PCR was the method, and the copy in TCRdb shows in-frame clones only, minus some. The sample carries a few hundred thousand clones, less than 85% recorded once. Sequencing was done on a sample of peripheral blood. This clonotype was obtained from a young woman with acute or convalescent COVID-19.

The CDR3 loop is CASRSGRAGSNQPQHF. CDR3 DNA sequence: TGTGCCAGTAGGTCGGGACGGGCGGGGAGCAATCAGCCCCAGCATTTT. This sequence joins TRBV19 and TRBJ1-5, with D perhaps TRBD1 (5 bases). This CDR3 comprises 16 residues. V lost 6 bases and J 1 base, leaving 16 bases between the germline ends. The germline V gene has CDR1 LNHDA and CDR2 SQIVND (reference sequence).